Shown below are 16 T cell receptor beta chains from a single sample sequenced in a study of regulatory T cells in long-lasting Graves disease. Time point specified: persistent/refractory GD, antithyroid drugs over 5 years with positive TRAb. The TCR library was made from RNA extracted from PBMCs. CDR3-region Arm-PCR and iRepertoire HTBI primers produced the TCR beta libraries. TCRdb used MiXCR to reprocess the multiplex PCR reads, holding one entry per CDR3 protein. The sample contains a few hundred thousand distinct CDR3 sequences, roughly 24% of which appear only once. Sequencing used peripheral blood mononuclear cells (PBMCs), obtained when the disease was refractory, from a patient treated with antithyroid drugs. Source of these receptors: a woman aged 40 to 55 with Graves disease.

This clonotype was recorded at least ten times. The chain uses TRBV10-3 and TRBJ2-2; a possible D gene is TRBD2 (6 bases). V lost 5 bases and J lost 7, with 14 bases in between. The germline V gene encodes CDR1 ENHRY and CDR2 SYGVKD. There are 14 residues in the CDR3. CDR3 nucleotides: TGTGCCATCAGTTCGGGGCCGGGGGACGGGGAGCTGTTTTTT. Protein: CAISSGPGDGELFF.

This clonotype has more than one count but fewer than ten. The CDR3 DNA sequence: TGTGCCAGCAACCTCAGGGGTGGAGAGACCCAGTACTTC. Its translation is CASNLRGGETQYF. This chain joins TRBV12-3 or TRBV12-4 and TRBJ2-5; possible D gene TRBD1, 6 bases. V lost 7 bases to trimming and J lost 4 bases, with 13 bases between them. This CDR3 comprises 13 residues.

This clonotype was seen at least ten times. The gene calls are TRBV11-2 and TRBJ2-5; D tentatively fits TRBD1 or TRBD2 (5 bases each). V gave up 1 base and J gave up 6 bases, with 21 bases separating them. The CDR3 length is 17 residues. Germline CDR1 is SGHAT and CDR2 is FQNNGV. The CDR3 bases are TGTGCCAGCAGCTTAGGTCTTGTGGGGGAGCGCGTAAAGACCCAGTACTTC. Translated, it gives CASSLGLVGERVKTQYF. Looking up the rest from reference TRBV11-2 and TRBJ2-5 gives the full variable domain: EAGVAQSPRYKIIEKRQSVAFWCNPISGHATLYWYQQILGQGPKLLIQFQNNGVVDDSQLPKDRFSAERLKGVDSTLKIQPAKLEDSAVYLCASSLGLVGERVKTQYFGPGTRLLVL.

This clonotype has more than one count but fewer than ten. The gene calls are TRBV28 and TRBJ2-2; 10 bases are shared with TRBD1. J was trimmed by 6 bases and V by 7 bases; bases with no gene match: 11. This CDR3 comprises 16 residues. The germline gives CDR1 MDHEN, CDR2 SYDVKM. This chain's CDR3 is CASKRRGTGEAGELFF. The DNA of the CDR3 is TGTGCCAGCAAACGTCGCGGGACAGGGGAAGCCGGGGAGCTGTTTTTT.

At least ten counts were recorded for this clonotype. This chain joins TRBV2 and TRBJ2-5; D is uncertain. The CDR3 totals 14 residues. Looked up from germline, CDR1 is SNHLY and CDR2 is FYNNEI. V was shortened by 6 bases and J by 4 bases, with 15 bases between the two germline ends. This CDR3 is CASSRALSRETQYF. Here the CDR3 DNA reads TGTGCCAGCAGCCGGGCCCTGTCCAGAGAGACCCAGTACTTC. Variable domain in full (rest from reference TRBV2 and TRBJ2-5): EPEVTQTPSHQVTQMGQEVILRCVPISNHLYFYWYRQILGQKVEFLVSFYNNEISEKSEIFDDQFSVERPDGSNFTLKIRSTKLEDSAMYFCASSRALSRETQYFGPGTRLLVL.

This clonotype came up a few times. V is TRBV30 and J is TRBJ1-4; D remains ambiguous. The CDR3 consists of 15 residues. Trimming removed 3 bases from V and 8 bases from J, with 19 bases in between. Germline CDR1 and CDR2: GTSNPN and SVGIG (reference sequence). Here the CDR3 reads CAWSRGPTGREKLFF. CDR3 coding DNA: TGTGCCTGGAGCCGTGGACCAACCGGGCGCGAAAAACTGTTTTTT.

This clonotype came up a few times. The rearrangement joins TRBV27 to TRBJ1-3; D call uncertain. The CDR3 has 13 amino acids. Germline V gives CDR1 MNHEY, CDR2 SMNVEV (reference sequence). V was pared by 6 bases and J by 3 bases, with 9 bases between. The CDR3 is CASRNFGGNTIYF. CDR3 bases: TGTGCCAGCAGAAATTTCGGTGGAAACACCATATATTTT.

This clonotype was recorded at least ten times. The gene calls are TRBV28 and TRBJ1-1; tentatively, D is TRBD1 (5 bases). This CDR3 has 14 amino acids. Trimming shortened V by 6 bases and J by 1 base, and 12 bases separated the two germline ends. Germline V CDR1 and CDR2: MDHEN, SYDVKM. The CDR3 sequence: CASRETGRNTEAFF. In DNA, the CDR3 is TGTGCCAGCAGGGAAACAGGTCGGAACACTGAAGCTTTCTTT. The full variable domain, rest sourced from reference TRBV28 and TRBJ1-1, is DVKVTQSSRYLVKRTGEKVFLECVQDMDHENMFWYRQDPGLGLRLIYFSYDVKMKEKGDIPEGYSVSREKKERFSLILESASTNQTSMYLCASRETGRNTEAFFGQGTRLTVV.

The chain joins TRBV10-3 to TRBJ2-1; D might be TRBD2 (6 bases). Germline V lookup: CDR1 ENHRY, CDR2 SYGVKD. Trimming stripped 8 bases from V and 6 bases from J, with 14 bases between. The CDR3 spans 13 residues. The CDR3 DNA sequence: TGTGCCATCGGAGTAGCGGAGTTCAATGAGCAGTTCTTC. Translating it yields CAIGVAEFNEQFF.

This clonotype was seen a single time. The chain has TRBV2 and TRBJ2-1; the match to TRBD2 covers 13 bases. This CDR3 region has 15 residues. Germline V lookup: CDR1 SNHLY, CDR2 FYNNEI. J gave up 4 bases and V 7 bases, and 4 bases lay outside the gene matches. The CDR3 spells CASIGTSGVYNEQFF. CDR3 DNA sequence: TGTGCCAGCATCGGGACTAGCGGGGTATACAATGAGCAGTTCTTC.

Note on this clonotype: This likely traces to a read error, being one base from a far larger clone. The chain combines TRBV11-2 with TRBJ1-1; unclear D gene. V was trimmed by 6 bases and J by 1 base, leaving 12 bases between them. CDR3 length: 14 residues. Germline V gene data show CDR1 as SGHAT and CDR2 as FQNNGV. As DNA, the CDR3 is TGTGCCAGCAGAAGAAGCCTGGCGAACACTGAAGCTTTCTTT. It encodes CASRRSLANTEAFF.

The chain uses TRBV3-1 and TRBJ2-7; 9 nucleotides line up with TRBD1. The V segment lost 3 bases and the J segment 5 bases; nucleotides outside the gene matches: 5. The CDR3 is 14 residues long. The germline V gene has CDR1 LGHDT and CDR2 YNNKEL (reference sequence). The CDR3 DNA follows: TGTGCCAGCAGCCACAACAGGGGGCAGGACGAGCAGTACTTC. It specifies CASSHNRGQDEQYF.

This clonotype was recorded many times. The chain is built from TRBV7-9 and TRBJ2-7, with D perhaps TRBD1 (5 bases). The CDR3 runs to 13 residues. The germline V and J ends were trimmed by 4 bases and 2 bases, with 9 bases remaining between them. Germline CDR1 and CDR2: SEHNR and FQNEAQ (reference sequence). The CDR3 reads CASSSRQTYEQYF. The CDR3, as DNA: TGTGCCAGCAGCTCCCGACAGACCTACGAGCAGTACTTC.

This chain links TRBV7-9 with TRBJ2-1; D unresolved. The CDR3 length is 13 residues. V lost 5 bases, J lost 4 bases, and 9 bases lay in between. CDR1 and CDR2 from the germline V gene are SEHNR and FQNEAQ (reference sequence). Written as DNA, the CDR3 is TGTGCCAGCAGCCATAACGTTTACAATGAGCAGTTCTTC. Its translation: CASSHNVYNEQFF.

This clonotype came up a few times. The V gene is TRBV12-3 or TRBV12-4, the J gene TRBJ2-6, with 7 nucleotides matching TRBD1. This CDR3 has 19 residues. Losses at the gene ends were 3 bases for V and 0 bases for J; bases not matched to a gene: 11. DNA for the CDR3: TGTGCCAGCAGTTTGGTGGCAGGGGGTTCATACTCTGGGGCCAACGTCCTGACTTTC. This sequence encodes CASSLVAGGSYSGANVLTF.

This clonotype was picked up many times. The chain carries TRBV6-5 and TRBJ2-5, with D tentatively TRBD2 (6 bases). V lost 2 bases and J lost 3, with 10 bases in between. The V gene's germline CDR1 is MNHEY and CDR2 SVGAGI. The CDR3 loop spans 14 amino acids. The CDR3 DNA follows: TGTGCCAGCAGTTACCCCGGAGGGAAAGAGACCCAGTACTTC. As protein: CASSYPGGKETQYF.